This is a list of T cell receptor beta chains from one sample in a study of OX40 agonist ivuxolimab in advanced cancers. Produced via immunoSEQ multiplex PCR; TCRdb's table is partial and in-frame only. The table has roughly 65,000 clones, just over 85% seen once. Specimen: CD4+ or CD8+ T cells sorted from blood, collected in a trial of the OX40 agonist ivuxolimab. The source is an adult with an advanced solid tumor such as melanoma, head and neck, liver or kidney cancer. Both conserved end residues are part of each CDR3. Fields, in order: CDR3 length, V gene, D gene, J gene, clone size, CDR3 DNA, CDR3 protein. D genes are given only for firm matches. Clone sizes are given selectively: once, few, many, or a class where the clone is expanded.

>17|TRBV27|TRBD1|TRBJ2-7|-
TGTGCCAGCAGTCTCTTGGTGGGACCCGGGACAGGCTACGAGCAGTACTTC
CASSLLVGPGTGYEQYF
>11|TRBV7-9|-|TRBJ2-3|-
TGTGCCAGCAGCTTAGAGGATACGCAGTATTTT
CASSLEDTQYF
>16|TRBV7-3|-|TRBJ2-1|-
TGTGCCAGCAGCTTAGATAAACTAGGCCCCTACAATGAGCAGTTCTTC
CASSLDKLGPYNEQFF
>19|TRBV5-1|TRBD2|TRBJ2-3|-
TGCGCCAGCAGCTTGTCAGTACTCGATAGCGGGACGGGCACAGATACGCAGTATTTT
CASSLSVLDSGTGTDTQYF
>13|TRBV30|-|TRBJ2-7|few
TGTGCCTGGAGTCAGAGACCTTCCTACGAGCAGTACTTC
CAWSQRPSYEQYF
>15|TRBV6-5|-|TRBJ1-5|-
TGTGCCAGCGGGGGCAGAGCCTCTCTGAATCAGCCCCAGCATTTT
CASGGRASLNQPQHF
>18|TRBV6-4|-|TRBJ2-4|-
TGTGCCAGCAGTTACCATATGACAGGCGTCCAAGCCAAAAACATTCAGTACTTC
CASSYHMTGVQAKNIQYF
>15|TRBV7-9|TRBD2|TRBJ2-3|once
TGTGCCAGCAGCTTACAACTAGCGGAGACAGATACGCAGTATTTT
CASSLQLAETDTQYF
>13|TRBV28|-|TRBJ2-4|-
TGTGCCAGCAGTTTAGGAAACGCGCCAAGGCAGTACTTC
CASSLGNAPRQYF
>12|TRBV7-2|-|TRBJ2-7|-
TGTGCCAGCAGCTCCCAGGGTGACGAGCAGTACTTC
CASSSQGDEQYF
>14|TRBV9|-|TRBJ2-7|-
TGTGCCAGCAGCCCAAGCGGAGGGGCCTACGAGCAGTACTTC
CASSPSGGAYEQYF
>16|TRBV7-3|TRBD2|TRBJ2-1|once
TGTGCCAGCAGCTTATTATCACTAGCGGGAGTCAATGAGCAGTTCTTC
CASSLLSLAGVNEQFF
>15|TRBV19|TRBD1|TRBJ2-2|-
TGTGCCAGTAGTAGGGACAGGGCGAACACCGGGGAGCTGTTTTTT
CASSRDRANTGELFF
>15|TRBV6-5|-|TRBJ2-7|-
TGTGCCAGCAGTTACTCGCCCAGGGTCGGTTACGAGCAGTACTTC
CASSYSPRVGYEQYF
>13|TRBV5-4|-|TRBJ2-1|-
TGTGCCAGCAGCTTATCTCAGATGAATGAGCAGTTCTTC
CASSLSQMNEQFF
>15|TRBV5-6|-|TRBJ2-1|-
TGTGCCAGCAGCCCGCGGACAGCTTACTACAATGAGCAGTTCTTC
CASSPRTAYYNEQFF
>17|TRBV6-1|-|TRBJ1-5|-
TGTGCCAGCAGTGGGCATCGGGCGTCCTTTAGCAATCAGCCCCAGCATTTT
CASSGHRASFSNQPQHF
>13|TRBV29-1|TRBD1|TRBJ1-5|-
TGCAGCGTTGGAGGGACAGGGGATCAGCCCCAGCATTTT
CSVGGTGDQPQHF
>15|TRBV5-1|TRBD2|TRBJ2-3|few
TGCGCCAGCAGACTAGCGGGGTCGAGCACAGATACGCAGTATTTT
CASRLAGSSTDTQYF
>15|TRBV4-1|-|TRBJ2-2|-
TGCGCCAGCAGCCAAGGAAGGACGAAAGTCGGGGAGCTGTTTTTT
CASSQGRTKVGELFF
>14|TRBV5-1|-|TRBJ2-7|once
TGCGCCAGCAGCTGGGGTGGCCCGGGGTACGAGCAGTACTTC
CASSWGGPGYEQYF
>14|TRBV6-5|-|TRBJ1-2|-
TGTGCCAGCAGCCAGCAAGGGTCCCCCTATGGCTACACCTTC
CASSQQGSPYGYTF
>15|TRBV4-3|-|TRBJ2-5|-
TGCGCCAGCAGCCGAACGGGACTCTTACAAGAGACCCAGTACTTC
CASSRTGLLQETQYF
>15|TRBV6-6|-|TRBJ1-1|-
TGTGCCAGCAGTTACTCGACAGTGGCGAACACTGAAGCTTTCTTT
CASSYSTVANTEAFF
>18|TRBV4-3|TRBD1|TRBJ2-1|-
TGCGCCAGCAGCCAAGCCTTCCCCGGGACAGGGGGCGTCAATGAGCAGTTCTTC
CASSQAFPGTGGVNEQFF
>13|TRBV5-7|-|TRBJ1-1|-
TGTGCCAGCAGCCCTCTTGGAGGCACTGAAGCTTTCTTT
CASSPLGGTEAFF
>15|TRBV25-1|TRBD1|TRBJ1-2|-
TGTGCCAGCAGTGAATTTAACAGGGGATGGGTCGGCTACACCTTC
CASSEFNRGWVGYTF
>13|TRBV5-1|-|TRBJ1-4|-
TGCGCCAGCAGCCTATTGACCGGAGAAAAACTGTTTTTT
CASSLLTGEKLFF
>14|TRBV6-1|-|TRBJ1-5|-
TGTGCCAGCAGTGAATGGGGGAATGGCCAGCCCCAGCATTTT
CASSEWGNGQPQHF